The source of this TCR beta chain is a study of persistence of HIV-infected CD4 T cells. Sequencing used immunoSEQ version 4 in survey mode. Clones were sequenced by immunoSEQ multiplex PCR, and TCRdb holds only the in-frame ones, with some missing. The sample shows 40,000 to 45,000 clones, about 89% of them seen only once. This clone was seen just once. What it recognizes is unknown. Nonspecific anti-CD3/anti-CD28 bead stimulation represents the broad CD4+ T cell repertoire. CD4+ T cells upregulating both CD40 ligand and CD69 were sorted as responding cells. V gave up 5 bases and J gave up 13 bases; unmatched junction bases: 19. This CDR3 is 15 amino acids long. CDR1 is MNHEY and CDR2 is SMNVEV in the germline V gene (reference sequence).

Sequencing was performed on CD4+ T cells sorted from PBMCs after approximately 19-hour stimulation, taken from a patient who received antiretroviral therapy. The origin of this receptor is an adult man with HIV who was CMV-seropositive. The V gene is TRBV27, the J gene TRBJ2-7; 8 bases align to TRBD1. CDR3 in amino acids: CASSPAPGQGRGSYF. The CDR3 nucleotides are TGTGCCAGCAGTCCCGCCCCAGGACAGGGAAGAGGTTCCTACTTC.